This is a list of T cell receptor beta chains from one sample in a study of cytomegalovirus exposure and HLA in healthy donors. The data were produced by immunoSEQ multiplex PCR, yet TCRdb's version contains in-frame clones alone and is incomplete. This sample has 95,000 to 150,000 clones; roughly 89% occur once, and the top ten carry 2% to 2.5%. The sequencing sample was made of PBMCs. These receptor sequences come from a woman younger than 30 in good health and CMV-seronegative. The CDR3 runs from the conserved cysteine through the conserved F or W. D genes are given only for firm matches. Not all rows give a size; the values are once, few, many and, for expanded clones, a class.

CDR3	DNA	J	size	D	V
CASSPSSRGVNTGELFF	TGTGCCAGCTCACCTTCTTCCAGGGGCGTGAACACCGGGGAGCTGTTTTTT	TRBJ2-2	NA	NA	TRBV18
CASRPGTSGNEQFF	TGTGCCAGCAGGCCCGGGACTAGCGGCAATGAGCAGTTCTTC	TRBJ2-1	NA	TRBD2	TRBV28
CASRMGAANTEAFF	TGTGCCAGCCGGATGGGGGCGGCGAACACTGAAGCTTTCTTT	TRBJ1-1	NA	NA	TRBV28
CASSPRDRKNGELFF	TGTGCCAGCAGCCCACGGGACAGGAAGAACGGGGAGCTGTTTTTT	TRBJ2-2	NA	TRBD1	TRBV5-4
CASSQDRGTDTQYF	TGTGCCAGCAGTCAAGACAGGGGGACAGATACGCAGTATTTT	TRBJ2-3	NA	TRBD1	TRBV27
CAISLWRVSNQPQHF	TGTGCCATCAGCCTGTGGCGGGTGAGCAATCAGCCCCAGCATTTT	TRBJ1-5	NA	NA	TRBV10-3
CASSLAGQGDTEAFF	TGTGCCAGCAGCTTAGCGGGACAGGGAGACACTGAAGCTTTCTTT	TRBJ1-1	NA	TRBD1	TRBV7-9
CSGTSGRSEQFF	TGCAGCGGGACTAGCGGGAGGAGTGAGCAGTTCTTC	TRBJ2-1	NA	TRBD2	TRBV29-1
CASSRDSYEQYF	TGTGCCAGCAGCCGAGACTCCTACGAGCAGTACTTC	TRBJ2-7	NA	NA	TRBV27
CASSLGQSYEQYF	TGTGCCAGCAGCTTGGGGCAGTCCTACGAGCAGTACTTC	TRBJ2-7	NA	NA	TRBV5-6
CASSLEGGQVAYEQYF	TGTGCCAGCAGCTTAGAAGGTGGACAGGTCGCGTACGAGCAGTACTTC	TRBJ2-7	NA	TRBD1	TRBV7-8
CASSVEQNQPQHF	TGTGCCAGCAGTGTAGAACAGAATCAGCCCCAGCATTTT	TRBJ1-5	NA	NA	TRBV2
CASSLVPRASGANVLTF	TGTGCCAGCAGCTTAGTTCCCAGGGCTTCTGGGGCCAACGTCCTGACTTTC	TRBJ2-6	NA	NA	TRBV11-2
CASRSPGRGTDTQYF	TGTGCCAGCAGGTCTCCCGGGCGGGGGACAGATACGCAGTATTTT	TRBJ2-3	NA	TRBD2	TRBV27
CASSPYRDEQFF	TGTGCCAGCTCGCCCTACAGGGATGAGCAGTTCTTC	TRBJ2-1	NA	NA	TRBV18
CASREDYSYNEQFF	TGTGCCAGCAGGGAGGACTATTCATACAATGAGCAGTTCTTC	TRBJ2-1	NA	NA	TRBV6-4
CASSPGPGGVYEQYF	TGTGCCAGCAGCCCAGGCCCAGGGGGAGTCTACGAGCAGTACTTC	TRBJ2-7	NA	TRBD1	TRBV27
CASSAPGTGSYNEQFF	TGTGCCAGCAGCGCTCCGGGGACAGGGTCCTACAATGAGCAGTTCTTC	TRBJ2-1	NA	TRBD1	TRBV7-8
CASSKGGPYEQYF	TGTGCCAGCAGCAAAGGGGGCCCCTACGAGCAGTACTTC	TRBJ2-7	NA	NA	TRBV21-1
CAWSSGLAKNIQYF	TGTGCCTGGAGTTCGGGACTAGCCAAAAACATTCAGTACTTC	TRBJ2-4	NA	NA	TRBV30
CALREGRGDTQYF	TGTGCCCTAAGGGAGGGCCGGGGAGATACGCAGTATTTT	TRBJ2-3	NA	TRBD2	TRBV10-3
CASSFPSLETQYF	TGTGCCAGCAGTTTTCCTAGTTTGGAGACCCAGTACTTC	TRBJ2-5	NA	NA	TRBV28
CASSSPTRGGSYNEQFF	TGTGCCAGCAGCTCTCCAACTAGGGGGGGCTCCTACAATGAGCAGTTCTTC	TRBJ2-1	NA	NA	TRBV7-2
CASSLTGTVNTEAFF	TGTGCCAGCAGCTTAACTGGGACAGTAAACACTGAAGCTTTCTTT	TRBJ1-1	NA	TRBD1	TRBV7-3
CASSITLAQSTDTQYF	TGTGCCAGTAGTATAACACTAGCACAGAGCACAGATACGCAGTATTTT	TRBJ2-3	NA	NA	TRBV19
CASSLSGGRKNEQYF	TGCGCCAGCAGCTTAAGCGGAGGTCGAAAAAACGAGCAGTACTTC	TRBJ2-7	NA	NA	TRBV5-1
CAISETGSQPQHF	TGTGCCATCAGTGAGACAGGTAGTCAGCCCCAGCATTTT	TRBJ1-5	NA	NA	TRBV10-3
CASSLGDRGYEQYF	TGTGCCAGCAGCTTGGGTGACAGGGGCTACGAGCAGTACTTC	TRBJ2-7	NA	TRBD1	TRBV5-6
CASSALAGAGNEQFF	TGTGCCAGCAGCGCACTAGCGGGAGCTGGTAATGAGCAGTTCTTC	TRBJ2-1	NA	TRBD2	TRBV7-6
CATSRTGQTSTDTQYF	TGTGCCACCAGCAGAACGGGACAGACTAGCACAGATACGCAGTATTTT	TRBJ2-3	NA	TRBD1	TRBV15
CASSSIFHRGRNYGYTF	TGTGCCAGTAGTAGCATCTTTCACAGGGGGCGTAACTATGGCTACACCTTC	TRBJ1-2	once	TRBD1	TRBV19
CASSSPRGPGGYTF	TGTGCCAGCAGTTCCCCCCGAGGCCCAGGGGGCTACACCTTC	TRBJ1-2	NA	NA	TRBV28
CASSPGLASYEQYF	TGTGCCAGCAGCCCGGGACTAGCCTCCTACGAGCAGTACTTC	TRBJ2-7	few	TRBD2	TRBV4-2
CASSWGTSAHEQYF	TGTGCCAGCAGCTGGGGGACTAGCGCCCACGAGCAGTACTTC	TRBJ2-7	few	TRBD2	TRBV5-4
CASSLVVGMGGETQYF	TGTGCCAGCAGCTTAGTCGTCGGGATGGGGGGGGAGACCCAGTACTTC	TRBJ2-5	NA	TRBD2	TRBV7-2
CASSLSRRGPYEQYF	TGTGCCAGCAGTTTATCCCGCAGGGGGCCATACGAGCAGTACTTC	TRBJ2-7	NA	TRBD1	TRBV28
CASSPPNPRNTEAFF	TGTGCCAGCTCACCACCGAATCCGAGGAACACTGAAGCTTTCTTT	TRBJ1-1	NA	NA	TRBV18
CASSTTGEAYEQYF	TGTGCCAGCAGCACGACAGGGGAGGCCTACGAGCAGTACTTC	TRBJ2-7	NA	TRBD1	TRBV9
CASSHTRLAASTDTQYF	TGCGCCAGCAGCCATACAAGACTAGCGGCTAGCACAGATACGCAGTATTTT	TRBJ2-3	NA	TRBD2	TRBV4-1
CASSPEGLAGPYEQYF	TGTGCCAGTAGTCCCGAAGGACTAGCGGGACCCTACGAGCAGTACTTC	TRBJ2-7	NA	TRBD2	TRBV19
CASRDYANEQFF	TGTGCCAGCCGGGACTATGCGAATGAGCAGTTCTTC	TRBJ2-1	NA	TRBD2	TRBV2
CASSLSARTPVATNEKLFF	TGTGCCAGCAGTTTATCTGCGAGGACACCGGTTGCAACTAATGAAAAACTGTTTTTT	TRBJ1-4	NA	NA	TRBV27
CASSPPSGSFYEQFF	TGTGCCAGCAGCCCGCCTAGCGGGAGTTTCTATGAGCAGTTCTTC	TRBJ2-1	NA	TRBD2	TRBV4-2
CASSSRVNPNYGYTF	TGTGCCAGCAGCTCCAGGGTGAACCCTAACTATGGCTACACCTTC	TRBJ1-2	NA	NA	TRBV11-2
CASSQTNTLSTDTQYF	TGTGCCAGCAGCCAAACTAACACGCTTAGCACAGATACGCAGTATTTT	TRBJ2-3	NA	NA	TRBV6-6
CASSTQGNQPQHF	TGTGCCAGTAGTACCCAGGGGAACCAGCCCCAGCATTTT	TRBJ1-5	NA	NA	TRBV19
CASSQGNNNEQFF	TGTGCCAGCAGTCAGGGGAACAACAATGAGCAGTTCTTC	TRBJ2-1	NA	NA	TRBV25-1
CASSPPRGLNYGYTF	TGTGCCAGCAGTCCCCCCAGGGGTTTGAACTATGGCTACACCTTC	TRBJ1-2	NA	NA	TRBV28
CASSPIKNTGELFF	TGTGCCAGCTCACCAATCAAGAACACCGGGGAGCTGTTTTTT	TRBJ2-2	NA	NA	TRBV18
CSALTLEVAFF	TGCAGTGCCCTGACCTTGGAGGTCGCTTTCTTT	TRBJ1-1	NA	NA	TRBV20-1
CASSMDSNTEAFF	TGTGCCAGTAGTATGGACAGTAACACTGAAGCTTTCTTT	TRBJ1-1	NA	NA	TRBV19
CASSNQGLGNTIYF	TGTGCCAGCAGCAACCAGGGCCTTGGAAACACCATATATTTT	TRBJ1-3	once	NA	TRBV2
CASSLQRGGQFF	TGTGCCAGCAGCCTGCAGCGGGGGGGGCAGTTCTTC	TRBJ2-1	NA	TRBD2	TRBV11-3
CASSSTGASGNTIYF	TGTGCCAGCAGCTCAACAGGGGCTTCTGGAAACACCATATATTTT	TRBJ1-3	NA	TRBD1	TRBV28
CASSQEGWLAGVGDTQYF	TGTGCCAGCAGCCAAGAAGGGTGGCTAGCGGGAGTAGGGGATACGCAGTATTTT	TRBJ2-3	NA	TRBD2	TRBV4-2
CSARGPMGTGELFF	TGCAGCGCCAGGGGGCCTATGGGAACCGGGGAGCTGTTTTTT	TRBJ2-2	NA	TRBD1	TRBV29-1
CASSFSGAAEQFF	TGTGCCAGCAGTTTCTCAGGGGCAGCTGAGCAGTTCTTC	TRBJ2-1	NA	NA	TRBV27
CSATGGTYGYTF	TGCAGCGCGACAGGGGGTACCTATGGCTACACCTTC	TRBJ1-2	NA	TRBD1	TRBV29-1
CASSLFGASGYNEQFF	TGTGCCAGCAGCTTATTTGGTGCTAGCGGCTACAATGAGCAGTTCTTC	TRBJ2-1	NA	TRBD2	TRBV11-2